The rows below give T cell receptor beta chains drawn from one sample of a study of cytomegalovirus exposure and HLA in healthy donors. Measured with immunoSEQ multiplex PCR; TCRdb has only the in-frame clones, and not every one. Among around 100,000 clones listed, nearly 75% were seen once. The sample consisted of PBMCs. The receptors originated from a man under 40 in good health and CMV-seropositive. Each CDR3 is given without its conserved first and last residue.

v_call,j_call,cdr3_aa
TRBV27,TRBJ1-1,ASNPGGPEAF
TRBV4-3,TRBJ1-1,ASSQVSGGTEAF
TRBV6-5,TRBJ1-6,ASSSGQINSPLH
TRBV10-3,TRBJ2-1,ATGTSGDPTYNEQF
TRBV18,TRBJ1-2,ASSPDSGVRNGYT
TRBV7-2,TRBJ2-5,ASSPRPGETQY
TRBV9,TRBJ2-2,ASSRLAGGPGGELF
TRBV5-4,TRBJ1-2,ASSSGQLNYGYT
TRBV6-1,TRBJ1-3,ASGRTGAGNTIY
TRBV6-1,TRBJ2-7,ASSPTGPYEQY
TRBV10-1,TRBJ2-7,ASSPGTGGDHEQY
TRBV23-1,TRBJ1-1,ASSQPRLRQGKGLRIPEAF
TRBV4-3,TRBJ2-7,ASSQRAGDEQY
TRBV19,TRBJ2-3,ASSPGTGGADTQY
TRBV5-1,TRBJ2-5,ASSLGQVSLRETQY
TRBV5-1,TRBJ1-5,ASSLRYTGTGKGNQPQH
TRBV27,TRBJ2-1,ATGEKGLNEQF
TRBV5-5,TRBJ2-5,ASSGRAGRQETQY
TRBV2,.,ASSSGQSSLLGEQY
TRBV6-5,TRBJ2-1,ASSLQGAYNEQF
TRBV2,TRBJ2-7,ASRGDTGKGEQY
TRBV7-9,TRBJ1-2,ASSPGATAPWGYT